This TCR beta chain was sequenced during a study of shared clonotypes between healthy human individuals. Assay: immunoSEQ multiplex PCR; the TCRdb copy retains only in-frame clones and omits some. The repertoire has about 2.4 million clones, 93% of them found once; the top ten carry more than 0.35%. The germline gives CDR1 LNHNV, CDR2 YYDKDF (reference sequence). V dropped 1 base and J dropped 0 bases, with 10 bases sitting between them. This CDR3 contains 15 residues. The gene calls are TRBV15 and TRBJ2-7, with a weak D call TRBD2 (5 bases). The sequence was obtained from a man aged 18 to 29 in good health. Some clones in this sample may be carry-over from other donors' samples. Sequenced: naive CD4+ T cells from PBMCs. The subset here: CD45RA+ positively selected. Here the CDR3 reads CATSRGAGRSYEQYF. The CDR3 nucleotides read TGTGCCACCAGCAGAGGTGCGGGCCGCTCCTACGAGCAGTACTTC.